This T cell receptor beta chain was obtained from a study of control samples from healthy donors and cancer patients. Data came from immunoSEQ multiplex PCR; TCRdb stores just in-frame clones and leaves some out. The sample lists around 130,000 clones, approximately 91% occurring once. This CDR3 has 15 amino acids. The germline V gene encodes CDR1 SEHNR and CDR2 FQNEAQ (reference sequence). Trimming took 5 bases from V and 1 from J, leaving 11 bases between them. The sample taken for sequencing was blood. The TCR originated in a middle-aged man in good health. The gene calls are TRBV7-9 and TRBJ2-2; D is possibly TRBD2 (6 bases). DNA for the CDR3: TGTGCCAGCAGCCGAGCGGGCATGAACACCGGGGAGCTGTTTTTT. As protein: CASSRAGMNTGELFF.